These 2 T cell receptor beta chains share one sample of origin, sequenced in a study of T cell responses to AZD1222 COVID-19 vaccine. Method: immunoSEQ multiplex PCR; TCRdb's copy keeps in-frame clones and lacks some. This table holds about 55,000 clones, 89% found once. The sample consisted of peripheral blood, taken on day 0 of AZD1222 vaccination. The receptors shown here come from an adult in good health.

This sequence joins TRBV10-1 and TRBJ2-1; D is unclear. Germline CDR1 and CDR2: WNHNN and SYGVQD (reference sequence). The CDR3 is made up of 14 amino acids. The V and J ends lost 0 bases and 9 bases respectively, with 12 bases between them. The DNA of the CDR3 is TGCGCCAGCAGTGAGTCGAATCCGAGAGCTGAGCAGTTCTTC. It yields the protein CASSESNPRAEQFF.

This clone was detected once. The chain carries TRBV11-2 and TRBJ1-4; 7 nucleotides match TRBD1. The V gene end was trimmed by 2 bases and the J gene end by 7 bases; junction bases not matched to a gene: 13. CDR3 length equals 17 residues. Germline V gene lookup returns CDR1 SGHAT and CDR2 FQNNGV. For the CDR3, the DNA is TGTGCCAGCAGCTTACTATCAGGGGGGGTAGGTGGTGAAAAACTGTTTTTT. Encoded protein: CASSLLSGGVGGEKLFF.